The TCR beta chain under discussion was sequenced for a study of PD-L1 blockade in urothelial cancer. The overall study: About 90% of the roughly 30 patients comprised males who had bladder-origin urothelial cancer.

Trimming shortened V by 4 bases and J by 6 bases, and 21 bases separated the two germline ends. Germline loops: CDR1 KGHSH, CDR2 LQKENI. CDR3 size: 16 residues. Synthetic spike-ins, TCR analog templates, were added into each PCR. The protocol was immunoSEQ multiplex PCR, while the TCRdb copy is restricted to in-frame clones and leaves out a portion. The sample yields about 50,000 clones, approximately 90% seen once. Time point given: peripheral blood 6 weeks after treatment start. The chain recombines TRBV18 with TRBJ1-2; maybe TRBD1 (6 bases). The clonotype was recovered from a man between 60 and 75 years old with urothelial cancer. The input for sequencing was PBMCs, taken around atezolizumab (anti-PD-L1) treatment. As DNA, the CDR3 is TGTGCCAGCTCACAGTTCGGGACACCCGACGGGAATGGCTACACCTTC. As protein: CASSQFGTPDGNGYTF. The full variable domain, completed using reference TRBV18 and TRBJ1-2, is NAGVMQNPRHLVRRRGQEARLRCSPMKGHSHVYWYRQLPEEGLKFMVYLQKENIIDESGMPKERFSAEFPKEGPSILRIQQVVRGDSAAYFCASSQFGTPDGNGYTFGSGTRLTVV.